Following are 2 T cell receptor beta chains from one sample sequenced in a study of blood T cell repertoires in COVID-19. TCRdb's table, derived via immunoSEQ multiplex PCR, lists solely in-frame clones and lacks some. This table holds around 140,000 clones, around 82% found once. Sequenced input: PBMCs or T cells enriched from blood (not recorded which). Receptors were obtained from a man aged 50 to 60 in a cohort exposed to, infected with or recovered from COVID-19 (not recorded which).

The chain joins TRBV6-4 to TRBJ2-1; D possibly corresponds to TRBD1 (6 bases). Looked up from germline, CDR1 is MRHNA and CDR2 is SNTAGT. CDR3 length equals 13 residues. Deletions cut 7 bases from V and 4 bases from J, with 11 bases between. CDR3 in DNA: TGTGCCAGCATAGAGGACAGATACAATGAGCAGTTCTTC. This translates into CASIEDRYNEQFF.

There are a few counts of this clone. The rearrangement uses TRBV3-1 (or the pseudogene TRBV3-2) and TRBJ2-7; a weak D match, TRBD1 (5 bases). CDR3 length equals 15 residues. With 1 base removed from V and 3 bases from J, the gap between germline ends came to 13 bases. Per the germline V gene, CDR1 is LGHDT and CDR2 is YNNKEL (reference sequence). For the CDR3, the DNA is TGTGCCAGCAGCCAAGGGTGGCAGGGTTTCTACGAGCAGTACTTC. Its protein product is CASSQGWQGFYEQYF.